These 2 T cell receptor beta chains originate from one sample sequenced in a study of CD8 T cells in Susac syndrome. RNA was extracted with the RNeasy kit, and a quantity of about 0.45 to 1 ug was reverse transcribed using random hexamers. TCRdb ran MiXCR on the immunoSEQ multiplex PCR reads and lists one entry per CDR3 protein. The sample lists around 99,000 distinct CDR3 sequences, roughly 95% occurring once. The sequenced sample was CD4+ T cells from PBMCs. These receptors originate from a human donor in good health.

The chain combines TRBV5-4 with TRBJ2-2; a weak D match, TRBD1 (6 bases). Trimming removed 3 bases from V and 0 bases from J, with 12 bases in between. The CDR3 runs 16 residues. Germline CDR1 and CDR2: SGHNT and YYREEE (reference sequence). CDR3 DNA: TGTGCCAGCAGCTCGGCCGGGACAACGAACACCGGGGAGCTGTTTTTT. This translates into CASSSAGTTNTGELFF.

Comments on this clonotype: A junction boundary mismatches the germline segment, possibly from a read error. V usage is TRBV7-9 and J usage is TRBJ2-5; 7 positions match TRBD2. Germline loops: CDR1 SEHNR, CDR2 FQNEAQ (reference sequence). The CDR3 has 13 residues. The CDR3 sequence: CASSLAVWETQYF. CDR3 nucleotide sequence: TGTGCCAGCAGCCTAGCGGTTTGGGAGACCCAGTACTTC. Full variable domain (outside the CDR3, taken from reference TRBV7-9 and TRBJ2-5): DTGVSQNPRHKITKRGQNVTFRCDPISEHNRLYWYRQTLGQGPEFLTYFQNEAQLEKSRLLSDRFSAERPKGSFSTLEIQRTEQGDSAMYLCASSLAVWETQYFGPGTRLLVL.